The 25 T cell receptor beta chains in this list originate from one sample, sequenced in a study of technical replicates of blood from several donors. Libraries were prepared by immunoSEQ multiplex PCR; TCRdb keeps only in-frame clonotypes and omits some of them. The data contain more than 80,000 clones, 95% of them seen just once; the ten biggest clones take up more than 0.3%. The sequencing sample was made of T cells isolated from PBMCs. The receptor source for this set is a human donor in good health.

This clone was detected once. The chain combines TRBV6-5 with TRBJ2-1, with D maybe TRBD2 (5 bases). Trimming shortened V by 6 bases and J by 3 bases, and 12 bases separated the two germline ends. Germline-derived CDR1 and CDR2 are MNHEY and SVGAGI. The CDR3 contains 14 residues. CDR3: CASSRSEGYNEQFF. As DNA, the CDR3 is TGTGCCAGCAGCAGATCAGAGGGCTACAATGAGCAGTTCTTC.

The genes are TRBV27 and TRBJ1-5; D might be TRBD1 (5 bases). Looked up from germline, CDR1 is MNHEY and CDR2 is SMNVEV (reference sequence). V gave up 8 bases and J gave up 7 bases, with 12 bases separating them. The CDR3 totals 12 residues. In DNA form, the CDR3 reads TGTGCCAGCGGGGCAGGGCGCCAGCCCCAGCATTTT. This codes for CASGAGRQPQHF.

This clone has just one count. V is TRBV6-5 and J is TRBJ1-5; 10 bases match TRBD1. This CDR3 has 15 residues. Germline trimming cut 2 bases from V and 7 bases from J; bases unmatched to any gene: 5. Germline loops: CDR1 MNHEY, CDR2 SVGAGI. CDR3 loop: CASSYTTGGSQPQHF. The CDR3 coding sequence is TGTGCCAGCAGTTACACGACAGGGGGCAGCCAGCCCCAGCATTTT.

This sequence joins TRBV7-9 and TRBJ2-3; 9 bases are shared with TRBD1. With 5 bases clipped from V and 2 bases from J, the junction kept 11 bases outside the gene matches. Germline lookup yields CDR1 SEHNR and CDR2 FQNEAQ (reference sequence). CDR3 size: 17 residues. Here the CDR3 DNA reads TGTGCCAGCAGCCCCCGGTCAGGGACAGGGCCCACAGATACGCAGTATTTT. Protein sequence: CASSPRSGTGPTDTQYF.

This clone showed up just a few times. This chain uses TRBV28 with TRBJ1-1; D perhaps matches TRBD1 (5 bases). The CDR3 length is 12 residues. The V end was cut by 6 bases, the J end by 10 bases, with 15 bases between. Germline loops: CDR1 MDHEN, CDR2 SYDVKM. The DNA of the CDR3 is TGTGCCAGCAGCCCCTACGGGGGTGGAGCTTTCTTT. It translates to CASSPYGGGAFF.

The chain joins TRBV19 to TRBJ1-5; tentative D call: TRBD1 (5 bases). Germline V CDR1 and CDR2: LNHDA, SQIVND (reference sequence). This CDR3 contains 14 residues. V was shortened by 3 bases and J by 5 bases, with 11 bases between the two germline ends. The CDR3 DNA sequence: TGTGCCAGTAGTATTTCGGGGGAATATCAGCCCCAGCATTTT. It is translated as CASSISGEYQPQHF. The variable domain in full, with the rest retrieved from reference TRBV19 and TRBJ1-5, is DGGITQSPKYLFRKEGQNVTLSCEQNLNHDAMYWYRQDPGQGLRLIYYSQIVNDFQKGDIAEGYSVSREKKESFPLTVTSAQKNPTAFYLCASSISGEYQPQHFGDGTRLSIL.

Only a few counts were recorded for this clone. V and J are TRBV7-3 and TRBJ2-1; 10 bases match TRBD1. CDR3 length: 15 amino acids. Germline V lookup: CDR1 SGHTA, CDR2 FQGTGA. The junction had 4 bases not matched to a gene; V was cut back by 2 bases and J by 6 bases. CDR3: CASSLGQGGANEQFF. CDR3 bases: TGTGCCAGCAGCTTAGGACAGGGGGGGGCCAATGAGCAGTTCTTC.

This clone was observed once. The J gene is TRBJ2-7, the V gene TRBV28; TRBD2 matches 14 bases. CDR1 MDHEN and CDR2 SYDVKM come from the germline V gene. Trimming at V came to 3 bases and at J to 7 bases, leaving 14 bases not matched to a gene. The CDR3 is 18 residues long. CDR3 in amino acids: CASSFLQMGLAGEGEQYF. The CDR3 DNA reads TGTGCCAGCAGTTTTTTACAGATGGGACTAGCGGGAGAAGGGGAGCAGTACTTC.

Only one count was recorded for this clone. The chain joins TRBV2 to TRBJ1-5; D gene unclear. The CDR3 runs to 15 residues. V shed 3 bases and J shed 0 bases, with 9 bases lying between them. The germline V gene encodes CDR1 SNHLY and CDR2 FYNNEI. The CDR3 sequence: CASSDRRYSNQPQHF. The CDR3 nucleotides are TGTGCCAGCAGTGACAGGCGTTATAGCAATCAGCCCCAGCATTTT.

The genes are TRBV28 and TRBJ2-5; possible D gene TRBD2, 6 bases. CDR3 length: 13 amino acids. Germline CDR1 reads MDHEN; CDR2 reads SYDVKM. The V end lost 5 bases, the J end lost 5 bases, and 12 bases lay between the germline ends. CDR3 amino acids: CASSVAVLETQYF. The CDR3 nucleotides read TGTGCCAGCAGTGTAGCGGTTCTGGAGACCCAGTACTTC.

The chain joins TRBV6-5 to TRBJ2-2; D is unresolved. The CDR3 length is 13 residues. Trimming left V 5 bases short and J 6 bases short, with 10 bases between. Germline V gene data show CDR1 as MNHEY and CDR2 as SVGAGI. The CDR3 nucleotides are TGTGCCAGCAGTCAGACCCAGGCCGGGGAGCTGTTTTTT. It encodes CASSQTQAGELFF.

This clone showed up just a few times. The chain has TRBV25-1 and TRBJ1-1; D uncertain. In germline, CDR1 is MGHDK, CDR2 SYGVNS. The CDR3 spans 12 residues. V was trimmed by 5 bases and J by 8 bases, leaving 12 bases between them. The CDR3 here is CASSLGGFEAFF. CDR3 nucleotide sequence: TGTGCCAGCAGTCTCGGCGGATTCGAAGCTTTCTTT. The variable domain in full, completed from reference TRBV25-1 and TRBJ1-1, reads EADIYQTPRYLVIGTGKKITLECSQTMGHDKMYWYQQDPGMELHLIHYSYGVNSTEKGDLSSESTVSRIRTEHFPLTLESARPSHTSQYLCASSLGGFEAFFGQGTRLTVV.

CDR3 amino acids: CASSPTGSNYGYTF. CDR3 sequence (DNA): TGTGCCAGCAGCCCGACAGGCTCTAACTATGGCTACACCTTC. J is TRBJ1-2 and V is TRBV5-6; TRBD1 might be the D (6 bases). Germline V CDR1 and CDR2: SGHDT, YYEEEE. The CDR3 consists of 14 residues. Trimming took off 4 bases at V and 0 bases at J, with 10 bases between the two ends.

J is TRBJ2-2 and V is TRBV9; D is unclear. Trimming took off 3 bases at V and 2 bases at J, with 5 bases between the two ends. Germline V CDR1 and CDR2: SGDLS, YYNGEE. The CDR3 contains 13 residues. The CDR3 here is CASSASNTGELFF. The DNA of the CDR3 is TGTGCCAGCAGCGCCTCTAACACCGGGGAGCTGTTTTTT.

V usage is TRBV6-1 and J usage is TRBJ2-1; 11 nucleotides agree with TRBD2. V trimming: 3 bases; J trimming: 10 bases; junction bases outside the gene matches: 11. Germline CDR1 MNHNS, CDR2 SASEGT. The CDR3 is 16 amino acids. For the CDR3, the DNA is TGTGCCAGCAGTGACCAGGCACTAGCGGGAGTTAAAGAGCAGTTCTTC. Its protein product is CASSDQALAGVKEQFF.

The chain joins TRBV6-1 to TRBJ1-3, with D unclear. Germline V lookup: CDR1 MNHNS, CDR2 SASEGT. The ends were cut back, 6 bases at V and 4 bases at J, with 13 bases in the middle. CDR3 length equals 14 residues. CDR3 amino acids: CASSAGGNGNTIYF. CDR3 nucleotides: TGTGCCAGCAGCGCAGGCGGGAACGGAAACACCATATATTTT.

This clone was detected only once. The genes are TRBV2 and TRBJ2-1, with D perhaps matching TRBD1 (6 bases). Germline V gene lookup returns CDR1 SNHLY and CDR2 FYNNEI. The V end was cut by 9 bases, the J end by 5 bases, with 17 bases between. This CDR3 spans 14 amino acids. This CDR3 reads CARLKPGHDNEQFF. The CDR3 DNA reads TGTGCCAGATTGAAGCCGGGACACGACAATGAGCAGTTCTTC.

This clone was observed a handful of times. V is TRBV19 and J is TRBJ1-1; perhaps TRBD1 as D (5 bases). CDR1 and CDR2 from the germline V gene are LNHDA and SQIVND (reference sequence). V was trimmed by 5 bases and J by 5 bases, leaving 9 bases between them. The CDR3 length is 12 residues. The chain's CDR3 is CASSGGGTEAFF. As DNA, the CDR3 is TGTGCCAGTAGTGGGGGAGGGACTGAAGCTTTCTTT.

This chain uses TRBV27 with TRBJ2-3, with D hard to call. CDR3 length: 14 amino acids. In germline, CDR1 is MNHEY, CDR2 SMNVEV (reference sequence). Trimming left V 2 bases short and J 4 bases short, with 10 bases between. The CDR3 nucleotides are TGTGCCAGCAGTTTAAGTAGAGTTTCAGATACGCAGTATTTT. Residues: CASSLSRVSDTQYF.

The CDR3 spells CASRQGLDYGYTF. The CDR3 DNA is TGTGCCAGTAGACAGGGTTTGGACTATGGCTACACCTTC. This rearrangement joins TRBV19 to TRBJ1-2, with D tentatively TRBD1 (6 bases). The CDR3 is 13 amino acids. From germline, CDR1 is LNHDA and CDR2 SQIVND (reference sequence). V gave up 6 bases and J gave up 3 bases, with 11 bases separating them.

The CDR3 is CASTAESSTDTQYF. The CDR3 nucleotides are TGTGCCAGCACTGCGGAGTCGAGCACAGATACGCAGTATTTT. V usage is TRBV2 and J usage is TRBJ2-3; D is undetermined. The CDR3 has 14 residues. Germline CDR1 is SNHLY and CDR2 is FYNNEI. V was shortened by 7 bases and J by 0 bases, with 11 bases between the two germline ends.

The table lists this clone with a few counts. The gene calls are TRBV5-6 and TRBJ1-1; no firm D call. The CDR3 is made up of 12 amino acids. The V end lost 2 bases, the J end lost 4 bases, and 6 bases lay between the germline ends. Germline values: CDR1 SGHDT, CDR2 YYEEEE. CDR3 bases: TGTGCCAGCAGCTTACATGTCACTGAAGCTTTCTTT. This gives the protein CASSLHVTEAFF.

The V call is TRBV5-1, the J call TRBJ2-2; a weak D match, TRBD1 (6 bases). Looked up from germline, CDR1 is SGHRS and CDR2 is YFSETQ. The V gene lost 6 bases and the J gene lost 3 bases, with 9 bases spanning the gap. The CDR3 sequence is 13 residues long. The CDR3 loop reads CASTRQDTGELFF. For the CDR3, the DNA is TGCGCCAGCACCAGACAGGACACCGGGGAGCTGTTTTTT.

The rearrangement joins TRBV27 to TRBJ2-7, with a tentative D call TRBD1 (5 bases). Trimming cost V 6 bases and J 4 bases, with 19 bases left between them. Germline V gene data show CDR1 as MNHEY and CDR2 as SMNVEV (reference sequence). This CDR3 is 15 amino acids long. The CDR3 reads CASSSREVASYEQYF. The CDR3 bases are TGTGCCAGCAGCTCCAGGGAAGTAGCTTCTTACGAGCAGTACTTC.

The chain has TRBV5-6 and TRBJ2-7; 8 bases are shared with TRBD1. The CDR3 extends over 14 amino acids. V lost 0 bases and J lost 6; bases outside the gene matches: 5. Germline values: CDR1 SGHDT, CDR2 YYEEEE. CDR3: CASSLVAGGAEQYF. The CDR3 coding sequence is TGTGCCAGCAGCTTGGTGGCAGGGGGCGCCGAGCAGTACTTC.